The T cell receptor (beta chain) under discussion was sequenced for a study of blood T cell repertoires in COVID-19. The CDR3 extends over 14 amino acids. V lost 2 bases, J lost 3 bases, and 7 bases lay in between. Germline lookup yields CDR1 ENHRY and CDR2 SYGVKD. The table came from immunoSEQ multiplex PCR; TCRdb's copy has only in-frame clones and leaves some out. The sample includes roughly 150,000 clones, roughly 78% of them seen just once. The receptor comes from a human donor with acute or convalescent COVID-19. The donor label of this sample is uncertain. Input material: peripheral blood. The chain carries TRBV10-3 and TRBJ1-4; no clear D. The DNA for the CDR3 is TGTGCCATCAGTGAGGGGCTGCCTAATGAAAAACTGTTTTTT. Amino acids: CAISEGLPNEKLFF.